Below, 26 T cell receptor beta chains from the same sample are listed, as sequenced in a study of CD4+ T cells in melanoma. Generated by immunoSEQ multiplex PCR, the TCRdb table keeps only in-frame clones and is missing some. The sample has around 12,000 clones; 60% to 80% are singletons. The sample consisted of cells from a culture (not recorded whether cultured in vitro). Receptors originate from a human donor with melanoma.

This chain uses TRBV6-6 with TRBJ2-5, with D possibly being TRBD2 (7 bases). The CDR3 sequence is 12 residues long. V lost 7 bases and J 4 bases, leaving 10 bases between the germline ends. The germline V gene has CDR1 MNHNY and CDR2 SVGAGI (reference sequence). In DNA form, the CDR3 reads TGTGCCAGCAATGGGGGGGCAGAGACCCAGTACTTC. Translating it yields CASNGGAETQYF.

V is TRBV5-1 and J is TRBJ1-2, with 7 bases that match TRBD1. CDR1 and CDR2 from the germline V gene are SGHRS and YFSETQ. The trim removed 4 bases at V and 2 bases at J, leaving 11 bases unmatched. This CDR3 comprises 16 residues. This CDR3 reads CASSPLNRGGNYGYTF. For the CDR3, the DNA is TGCGCCAGCAGCCCACTGAACAGGGGAGGCAACTATGGCTACACCTTC.

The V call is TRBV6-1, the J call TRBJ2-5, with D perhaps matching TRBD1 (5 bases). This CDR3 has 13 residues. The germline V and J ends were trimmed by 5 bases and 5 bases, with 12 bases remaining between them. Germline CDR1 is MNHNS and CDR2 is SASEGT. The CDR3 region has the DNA TGTGCCAGCAGTAGGGGAATTACGGAGACCCAGTACTTC. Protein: CASSRGITETQYF.

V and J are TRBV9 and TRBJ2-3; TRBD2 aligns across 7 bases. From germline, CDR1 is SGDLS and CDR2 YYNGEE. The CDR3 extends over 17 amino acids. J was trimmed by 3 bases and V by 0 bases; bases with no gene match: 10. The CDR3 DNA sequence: TGTGCCAGCAGCGTAGGGGTCGGCGGGGGTCGGACAGATACGCAGTATTTT. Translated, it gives CASSVGVGGGRTDTQYF.

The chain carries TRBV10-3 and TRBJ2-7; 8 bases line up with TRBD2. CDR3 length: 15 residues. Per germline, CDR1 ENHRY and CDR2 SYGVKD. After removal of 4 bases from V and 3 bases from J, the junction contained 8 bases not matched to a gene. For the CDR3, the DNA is TGTGCCATCAGTGGTACTAGCGGAGCCGTCTACGAGCAGTACTTC. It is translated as CAISGTSGAVYEQYF.

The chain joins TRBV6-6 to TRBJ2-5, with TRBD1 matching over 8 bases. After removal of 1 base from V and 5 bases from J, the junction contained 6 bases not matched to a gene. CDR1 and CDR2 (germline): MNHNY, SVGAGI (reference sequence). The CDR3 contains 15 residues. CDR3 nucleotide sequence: TGTGCCAGCAGTTACTTCAGGGGGCAAACGGAGACCCAGTACTTC. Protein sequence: CASSYFRGQTETQYF.

In DNA form, the CDR3 reads TGTGCCAGCAGCGCCAATCTTGTTGCGGAAAAACTGTTTTTT. This translates into CASSANLVAEKLFF. The J gene is TRBJ1-4, the V gene TRBV9; the D is unclear. The CDR3 contains 14 residues. Germline V gene sequence: CDR1 SGDLS, CDR2 YYNGEE. The V end lost 3 bases, the J end lost 8 bases, and 14 bases lay between the germline ends.

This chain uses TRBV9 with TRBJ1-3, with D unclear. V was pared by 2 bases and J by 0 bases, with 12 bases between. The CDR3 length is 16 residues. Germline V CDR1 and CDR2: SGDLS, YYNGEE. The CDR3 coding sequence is TGTGCCAGCAGCGTCGAACCCGTGATCTCTGGAAACACCATATATTTT. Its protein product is CASSVEPVISGNTIYF.

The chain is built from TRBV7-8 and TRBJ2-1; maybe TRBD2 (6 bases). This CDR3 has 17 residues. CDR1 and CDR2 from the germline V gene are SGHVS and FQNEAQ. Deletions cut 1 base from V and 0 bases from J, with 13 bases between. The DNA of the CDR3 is TGTGCCAGCAGCTTAGATTTTGCGGGGAGCTCCTACAATGAGCAGTTCTTC. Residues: CASSLDFAGSSYNEQFF.

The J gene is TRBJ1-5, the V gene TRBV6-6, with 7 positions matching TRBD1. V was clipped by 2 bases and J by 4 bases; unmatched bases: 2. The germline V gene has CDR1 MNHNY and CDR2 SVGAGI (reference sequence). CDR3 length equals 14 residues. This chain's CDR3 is CASSYMTGNQPQHF. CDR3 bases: TGTGCCAGCAGTTACATGACAGGGAATCAGCCCCAGCATTTT.

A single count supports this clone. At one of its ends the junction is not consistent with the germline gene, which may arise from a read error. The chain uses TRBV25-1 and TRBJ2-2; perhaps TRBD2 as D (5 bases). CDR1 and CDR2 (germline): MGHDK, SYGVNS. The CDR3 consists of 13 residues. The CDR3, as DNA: TGTGCCAGCAGGGCAGCGAACACCGGGGAGCTGCTTTTT. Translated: CASRAANTGELLF.

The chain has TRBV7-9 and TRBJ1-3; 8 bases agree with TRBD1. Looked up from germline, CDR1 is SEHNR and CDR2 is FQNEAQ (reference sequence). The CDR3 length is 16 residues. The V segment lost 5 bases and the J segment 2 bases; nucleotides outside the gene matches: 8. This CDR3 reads CASSTGGRVTGNTIYF. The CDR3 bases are TGTGCCAGCAGCACAGGGGGGCGGGTAACTGGAAACACCATATATTTT.

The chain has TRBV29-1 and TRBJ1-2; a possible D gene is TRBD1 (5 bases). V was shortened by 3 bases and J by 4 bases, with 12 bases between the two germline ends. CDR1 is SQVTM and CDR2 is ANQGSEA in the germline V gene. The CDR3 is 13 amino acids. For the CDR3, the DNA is TGCAGCGTTGAGTGGACACCGAGCTATGGCTACACCTTC. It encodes CSVEWTPSYGYTF.

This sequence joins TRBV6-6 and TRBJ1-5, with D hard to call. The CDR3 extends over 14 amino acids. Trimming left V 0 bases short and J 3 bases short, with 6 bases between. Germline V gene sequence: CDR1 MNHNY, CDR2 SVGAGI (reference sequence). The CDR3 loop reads CASSYSGYNQPQHF. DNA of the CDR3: TGTGCCAGCAGTTACTCGGGGTACAATCAGCCCCAGCATTTT.

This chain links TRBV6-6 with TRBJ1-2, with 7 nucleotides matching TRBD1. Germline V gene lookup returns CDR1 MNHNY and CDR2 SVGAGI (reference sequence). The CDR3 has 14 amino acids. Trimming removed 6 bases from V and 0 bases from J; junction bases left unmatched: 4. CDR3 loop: CASRRDSTNYGYTF. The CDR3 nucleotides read TGTGCCAGCAGACGGGACAGCACTAACTATGGCTACACCTTC.

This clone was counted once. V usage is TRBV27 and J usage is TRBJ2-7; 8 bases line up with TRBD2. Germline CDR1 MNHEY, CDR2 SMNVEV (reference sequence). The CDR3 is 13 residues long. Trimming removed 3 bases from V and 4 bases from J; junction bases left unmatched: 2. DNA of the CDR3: TGTGCCAGCAGTTTTACGGGAGGGTACGAGCAGTACTTC. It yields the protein CASSFTGGYEQYF.

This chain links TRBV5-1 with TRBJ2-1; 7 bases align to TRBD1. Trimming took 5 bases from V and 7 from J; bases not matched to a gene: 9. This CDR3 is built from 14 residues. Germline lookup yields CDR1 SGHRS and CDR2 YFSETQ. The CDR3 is CASRQRQGQNEQFF. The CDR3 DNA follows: TGCGCCAGCAGACAAAGACAGGGTCAGAATGAGCAGTTCTTC.

The CDR3: CASSNSNQPQHF. In nucleotides, the CDR3 is TGTGCCAGCAGTAATAGCAATCAGCCCCAGCATTTT. The chain recombines TRBV7-9 with TRBJ1-5; D gene uncertain. V was shortened by 6 bases and J by 0 bases, with 3 bases between the two germline ends. Germline-derived CDR1 and CDR2 are SEHNR and FQNEAQ (reference sequence). This CDR3 spans 12 amino acids.

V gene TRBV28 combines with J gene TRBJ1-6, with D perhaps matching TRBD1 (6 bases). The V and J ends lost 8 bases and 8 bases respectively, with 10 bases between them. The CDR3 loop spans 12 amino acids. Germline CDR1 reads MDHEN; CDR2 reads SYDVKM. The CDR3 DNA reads TGTGCCAGCTTAGGGGGGTATTCACCCCTCCACTTT. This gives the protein CASLGGYSPLHF.

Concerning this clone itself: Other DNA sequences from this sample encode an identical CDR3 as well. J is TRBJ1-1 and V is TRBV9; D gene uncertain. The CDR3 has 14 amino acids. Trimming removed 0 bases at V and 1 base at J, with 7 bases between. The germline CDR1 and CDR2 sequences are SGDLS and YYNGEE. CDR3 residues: CASSVDTRNTEAFF. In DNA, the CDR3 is TGTGCCAGCAGCGTAGATACCAGGAACACTGAAGCTTTCTTT.

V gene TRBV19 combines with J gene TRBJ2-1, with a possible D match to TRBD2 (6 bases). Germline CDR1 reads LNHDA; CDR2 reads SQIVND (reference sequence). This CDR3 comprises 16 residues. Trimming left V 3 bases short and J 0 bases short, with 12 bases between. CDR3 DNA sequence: TGTGCCAGTAGTATGATTGGGGGGAGCTCCTACAATGAGCAGTTCTTC. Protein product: CASSMIGGSSYNEQFF.

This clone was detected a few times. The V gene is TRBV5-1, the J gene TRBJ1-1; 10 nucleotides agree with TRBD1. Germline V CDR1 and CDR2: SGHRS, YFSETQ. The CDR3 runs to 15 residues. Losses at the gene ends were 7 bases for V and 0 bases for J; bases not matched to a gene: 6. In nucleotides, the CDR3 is TGCGCCAGCTCTGACAGGGGGCGAATGAACACTGAAGCTTTCTTT. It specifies CASSDRGRMNTEAFF.

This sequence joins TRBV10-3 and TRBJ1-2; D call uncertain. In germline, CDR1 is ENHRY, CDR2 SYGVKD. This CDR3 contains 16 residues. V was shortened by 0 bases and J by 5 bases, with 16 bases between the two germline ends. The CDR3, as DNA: TGTGCCATCAGTGAGTCCCCCTCCGACCCGGTTTATGGCTACACCTTC. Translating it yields CAISESPSDPVYGYTF.

The CDR3 sequence: CASSRRDARWDEQFF. DNA for the CDR3: TGTGCCAGCAGCCGCCGGGACGCCCGGTGGGATGAGCAGTTCTTC. The rearrangement joins TRBV7-8 to TRBJ2-1; D tentatively fits TRBD1 or TRBD2 (5 bases each). The CDR3 loop spans 15 amino acids. V gave up 5 bases and J gave up 8 bases, with 19 bases separating them. Germline V gene data show CDR1 as SGHVS and CDR2 as FQNEAQ. The full variable domain, completed using reference TRBV7-8 and TRBJ2-1, is GAGVSQSPRYKVAKRGQDVALRCDPISGHVSLFWYQQALGQGPEFLTYFQNEAQLDKSGLPSDRFFAERPEGSVSTLKIQRTQQEDSAVYLCASSRRDARWDEQFFGPGTRLTVL.

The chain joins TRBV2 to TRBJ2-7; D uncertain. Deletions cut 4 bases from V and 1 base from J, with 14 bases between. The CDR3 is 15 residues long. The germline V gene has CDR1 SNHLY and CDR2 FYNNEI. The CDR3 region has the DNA TGTGCCAGCAGTGTTTCGGTCACCGGGTCCTACGAGCAGTACTTC. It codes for CASSVSVTGSYEQYF.

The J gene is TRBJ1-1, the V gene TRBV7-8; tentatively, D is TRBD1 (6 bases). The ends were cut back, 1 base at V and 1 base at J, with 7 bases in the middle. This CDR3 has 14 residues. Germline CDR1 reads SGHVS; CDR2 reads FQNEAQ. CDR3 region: CASSLEGGNTEAFF. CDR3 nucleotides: TGTGCCAGCAGCTTAGAGGGGGGGAACACTGAAGCTTTCTTT.